Listed here are 24 T cell receptor beta chains from one sample, sequenced in a study of CD8 T cells in ankylosing spondylitis. TCRdb re-called the 5' RACE reads with MiXCR, one entry per CDR3 protein. The sample includes 250,000 or so distinct CDR3 sequences, under 30% of them seen just once. Sequencing used blood, either unsorted or a sorted T cell fraction (not recorded which). These receptors were collected from a male donor with ankylosing spondylitis or in good health (not recorded which).

CDR3 sequence: CASIPTGRFPGANVLTF. CDR3 in DNA: TGTGCCAGCATCCCCACAGGGCGGTTCCCCGGGGCCAACGTCCTGACTTTC. The chain combines TRBV6-1 with TRBJ2-6, with D perhaps TRBD1 (6 bases). Trimming removed 7 bases at V and 4 bases at J, with 20 bases between. The V gene's germline CDR1 is MNHNS and CDR2 SASEGT. This CDR3 region has 17 residues.

This clonotype was counted only a few times. This CDR3 reads CAIRDSLEKLFF. CDR3 coding DNA: TGTGCCATCAGGGACAGCCTAGAAAAACTGTTTTTT. The genes are TRBV10-3 and TRBJ1-4, with a weak D call TRBD1 (6 bases). V was trimmed by 6 bases and J by 8 bases, leaving 10 bases between them. Germline CDR1 ENHRY, CDR2 SYGVKD. The length of the CDR3 is 12 residues.

The chain couples TRBV5-1 to TRBJ2-7; TRBD1 matches at 7 bases. V was clipped by 4 bases and J by 2 bases; unmatched bases: 9. The CDR3 contains 15 residues. Germline assignment: CDR1 SGHRS and CDR2 YFSETQ. Here the CDR3 DNA reads TGCGCCAGCAGCCTGGTGGGGGACAGCACCTACGAGCAGTACTTC. Its translation is CASSLVGDSTYEQYF.

CDR3 protein: CASSPVGQGEISKTDTQYF. CDR3 in DNA: TGTGCCAGCAGCCCAGTAGGACAGGGGGAGATTAGTAAGACAGATACGCAGTATTTT. The chain carries TRBV4-2 and TRBJ2-3; 10 positions match TRBD1. CDR1 is LGHNA and CDR2 is YNFKEQ in the germline V gene. The CDR3 loop spans 19 amino acids. Trimming took 4 bases from V and 3 from J; bases not matched to a gene: 16.

The V gene is TRBV10-3, the J gene TRBJ2-1, with 11 bases fitting TRBD2. V lost 0 bases, J lost 8 bases, and 9 bases stayed unmatched. This CDR3 spans 17 amino acids. From germline, CDR1 is ENHRY and CDR2 SYGVKD. In nucleotides, the CDR3 is TGTGCCATCAGTGAGTCTCGGCTAGCGGGGGGCCAAGATGAGCAGTTCTTC. It codes for CAISESRLAGGQDEQFF.

At least ten counts were recorded for this clonotype. In DNA form, the CDR3 reads TGTGCCAGCAGTGAAGCCTTACCGGGTTGGAATGAGCAGTTCTTC. This translates into CASSEALPGWNEQFF. The V gene is TRBV2, the J gene TRBJ2-1; D remains ambiguous. CDR1 is SNHLY, CDR2 FYNNEI, per germline. CDR3 length equals 15 residues. Trimming took 0 bases from V and 7 from J, leaving 13 bases between them. Complete variable domain (other parts from reference TRBV2 and TRBJ2-1): EPEVTQTPSHQVTQMGQEVILRCVPISNHLYFYWYRQILGQKVEFLVSFYNNEISEKSEIFDDQFSVERPDGSNFTLKIRSTKLEDSAMYFCASSEALPGWNEQFFGPGTRLTVL.

The gene calls are TRBV12-3 or TRBV12-4 and TRBJ2-2, with D unclear. Between the trimmed V and J ends, which lost 6 bases and 4 bases, there was a span of 9 bases. The CDR3 has 13 amino acids. The CDR3 DNA reads as TGTGCCAGCAGGCCCCTCCCCACCGGGGAGCTGTTTTTT. Translated: CASRPLPTGELFF.

This clonotype was recorded at least ten times. This sequence joins TRBV20-1 and TRBJ2-1, with D hard to call. CDR1 DFQATT and CDR2 SNEGSKA come from the germline V gene (reference sequence). V lost 0 bases and J lost 2, with 11 bases in between. This CDR3 contains 15 residues. This CDR3 is CSARDVDEAYNEQFF. CDR3 coding DNA: TGCAGTGCTAGAGATGTGGACGAAGCCTACAATGAGCAGTTCTTC.

This clonotype was recorded a few times. The chain combines TRBV25-1 with TRBJ2-5; no clear D gene. CDR3 length equals 13 residues. The germline V and J ends were trimmed by 5 bases and 3 bases, with 10 bases remaining between them. Germline V CDR1 and CDR2: MGHDK, SYGVNS. The DNA for the CDR3 is TGTGCCAGCAGTTCCATTGGGGAAGAGACCCAGTACTTC. Its translation: CASSSIGEETQYF.

The table lists this clonotype with a few counts. The chain carries TRBV20-1 and TRBJ2-7, with D maybe TRBD1 (6 bases). This CDR3 has 16 amino acids. CDR1 is DFQATT and CDR2 is SNEGSKA in the germline V gene (reference sequence). The V end was cut by 5 bases, the J end by 2 bases, with 22 bases between. The CDR3 region has the DNA TGCAGTGCTTTATCTACACAGGGCAAGTCGCCCTACGAGCAGTACTTC. As protein: CSALSTQGKSPYEQYF.

This chain uses TRBV10-3 with TRBJ2-3, with 8 positions matching TRBD2. The V and J ends lost 4 bases and 2 bases, in that order; junction bases with no gene match: 2. Germline CDR1 ENHRY, CDR2 SYGVKD. There are 14 residues in the CDR3. CDR3 in amino acids: CAISGAGDTDTQYF. The DNA of the CDR3 is TGTGCCATCAGTGGAGCGGGGGACACAGATACGCAGTATTTT.

The genes are TRBV19 and TRBJ2-1; D may be TRBD1 (5 bases). Trimming removed 4 bases from V and 12 bases from J, with 10 bases in between. Germline-derived CDR1 and CDR2 are LNHDA and SQIVND (reference sequence). The CDR3 is 11 amino acids. CDR3 protein: CASSKGRGQFF. The DNA for the CDR3 is TGTGCCAGTAGTAAGGGGCGTGGGCAGTTCTTC.

This clonotype was recorded a few times. The chain uses TRBV12-3 or TRBV12-4 and TRBJ2-3; 8 bases are a match to TRBD1. This CDR3 contains 18 residues. The ends lost 5 bases at V and 5 bases at J; junction bases unmatched: 18. CDR3 DNA: TGTGCCAGCAGTATAAGAAAACACATAGGACAGGGAGGAGATACGCAGTATTTT. This codes for CASSIRKHIGQGGDTQYF.

This clonotype was seen a handful of times. This chain joins TRBV5-1 and TRBJ2-7, with 9 nucleotides matching TRBD1. V lost 0 bases, J lost 3 bases, and 4 bases stayed unmatched. There are 15 residues in the CDR3. CDR1 and CDR2 from the germline V gene are SGHRS and YFSETQ. The CDR3 spells CASSLDWGQGYEQYF. CDR3 in DNA: TGCGCCAGCAGCTTGGACTGGGGACAGGGCTACGAGCAGTACTTC. Filled out from reference TRBV5-1 and TRBJ2-7, the complete variable domain reads KAGVTQTPRYLIKTRGQQVTLSCSPISGHRSVSWYQQTPGQGLQFLFEYFSETQRNKGNFPGRFSGRQFSNSRSEMNVSTLELGDSALYLCASSLDWGQGYEQYFGPGTRLTVT.

The V and J genes are TRBV6-5 and TRBJ1-2; D call uncertain. The CDR3 loop spans 12 amino acids. CDR1 MNHEY and CDR2 SVGAGI come from the germline V gene. The V end lost 3 bases, the J end lost 8 bases, and 10 bases lay between the germline ends. The CDR3 DNA reads TGTGCCAGCAGTTATAGCAGAACCGGCTACACCTTC. Its protein product is CASSYSRTGYTF.

The rearrangement joins TRBV29-1 to TRBJ2-7; the D is unclear. The V end lost 0 bases, the J end lost 2 bases, and 11 bases lay between the germline ends. The CDR3 runs to 14 residues. The germline V gene encodes CDR1 SQVTM and CDR2 ANQGSEA. In DNA form, the CDR3 reads TGCAGCGTTGAAGATTGGCAATCCCCCTACGAGCAGTACTTC. This gives the protein CSVEDWQSPYEQYF.

This chain links TRBV20-1 with TRBJ2-3; the match to TRBD2 covers 7 bases. This CDR3 contains 11 residues. Germline V lookup: CDR1 DFQATT, CDR2 SNEGSKA (reference sequence). V lost 1 base and J lost 10; bases outside the gene matches: 2. CDR3 coding DNA: TGCAGTGCTAGAGTTAGCGGGTCGCAGTATTTT. It encodes CSARVSGSQYF.

This rearrangement joins TRBV12-5 to TRBJ2-3, with a possible D match to TRBD2 (7 bases). This CDR3 spans 14 amino acids. The germline CDR1 and CDR2 sequences are LGHNT and FRNRAP. The ends were cut back, 3 bases at V and 3 bases at J, with 10 bases in the middle. CDR3 in amino acids: CASGLGGATDTQYF. The CDR3 bases are TGTGCTAGTGGTTTAGGGGGGGCGACAGATACGCAGTATTTT.

The chain employs TRBV5-4 and TRBJ1-5; perhaps TRBD1 as D (5 bases). The V end lost 0 bases, the J end lost 7 bases, and 8 bases lay between the germline ends. Germline CDR1 reads SGHNT; CDR2 reads YYREEE (reference sequence). The CDR3 runs 13 residues. The CDR3 region is CASSLERGQPQHF. In nucleotides, the CDR3 is TGTGCCAGCAGCTTGGAGCGGGGGCAGCCCCAGCATTTT.

This clonotype has more than one count but fewer than ten. The chain links TRBV20-1 to TRBJ1-5; tentative D call: TRBD1 (5 bases). The germline gives CDR1 DFQATT, CDR2 SNEGSKA (reference sequence). This CDR3 is built from 14 residues. With 0 bases removed from V and 6 bases from J, the gap between germline ends came to 12 bases. CDR3 coding DNA: TGCAGTGCTAGAGAGGTAGGGGCGATTCAGCCCCAGCATTTT. This codes for CSAREVGAIQPQHF.

The sample holds many counts of this clonotype. This chain uses TRBV10-3 with TRBJ1-5, with D possibly being TRBD1 (5 bases). Germline CDR1 ENHRY, CDR2 SYGVKD. This CDR3 spans 13 amino acids. V was trimmed by 6 bases and J by 6 bases, leaving 12 bases between them. The DNA for the CDR3 is TGTGCCATCAGACAGGACGGGGGTCAGCCCCAGCATTTT. This codes for CAIRQDGGQPQHF.

The chain is built from TRBV12-3 or TRBV12-4 and TRBJ2-7; the match to TRBD1 covers 8 bases. Trimming cost V 3 bases and J 5 bases; bases outside gene matches: 9. The CDR3 runs 15 residues. CDR3 DNA sequence: TGTGCCAGCAGTTTTCGTGGACAGGGTGTCGACGAGCAGTACTTC. Its translation: CASSFRGQGVDEQYF.

This chain links TRBV12-3 or TRBV12-4 with TRBJ1-2; no clear D gene. The CDR3 runs to 12 residues. Trimming removed 6 bases from V and 5 bases from J, with 10 bases in between. The CDR3 DNA sequence: TGTGCCAGCAGCCAATGGGAGTATGGCTACACCTTC. Translation gives CASSQWEYGYTF.

A few counts support this clonotype. The chain is built from TRBV10-3 and TRBJ2-7; D ambiguous. This CDR3 is 14 amino acids long. Germline values: CDR1 ENHRY, CDR2 SYGVKD. V lost 0 bases and J 3 bases, leaving 9 bases between the germline ends. DNA of the CDR3: TGTGCCATCAGTGAGTCCTCAGCTAACTACGAGCAGTACTTC. Encoded protein: CAISESSANYEQYF.